This TCR beta chain was recorded in a study of shared clonotypes between healthy human individuals (dated by TCRdb to about 2020). Regarding the study in general: Two women and a few men aged 18 to 49 years were included in the cohort. For each donor, CD4 naive and CD4 memory were each given three plates, CD8 naive was given two plates, and CD8 memory was given one plate. Blood TCR repertoires of four to six healthy adults were deeply sequenced to estimate repertoire size and the extent of clonotype sharing between individuals. Different laboratories and diverse techniques were used to prepare libraries and sequence TCR repertoires, to increase sequencing depth and limit assay-specific biases. Per donor, leukapheresis produced somewhere between about 0.85 and 8.9 billion PBMCs. Points the paper makes about the study in general: Higher generation probabilities were observed for clonotypes shared by all four sorted-subset donors than for non-shared clonotypes. Sampling was limited to blood, and TCR repertoires in tissue likely differ from TCR repertoires in blood. Rarefaction of sorted-subset datasets indicated incomplete sequencing despite the large sequencing depth. The small number of donors limited the genetic and exposure-history diversity represented. Pairwise subsampling indicated that sequencing depth was expected to affect the degree of clonotype sharing among donors. Larger estimated clonotype richness was generally found for naive subsets than for memory subsets. Sharing across a handful of donors was observed for approximately 5% of naive CD4, under 4% of naive CD8, 2% to 2.5% of memory CD4, and approximately 0.41% of memory CD8 clonotypes.

Donors were healthy HIV-negative adults with no recently reported acute infections or vaccinations. Only Caucasian adults living in Nashville, Tennessee, USA were represented among the donors. The CD8 memory samples were a combination of magnetically selected CD45RO+ cells and CCR7-negative CD45RA+ effector memory (TemRA) cells. Blood was obtained by leukapheresis, after which PBMCs were separated by Ficoll-Histopaque density gradient centrifugation and cryopreserved in liquid nitrogen vapor phase. Analytical flow cytometry was used to check the purity and quantity of every magnetically sorted T cell population. Genomic DNA was isolated from every sorted fraction and measured by UV absorbance on a Nanodrop 2000c. V and J are truncated by 4 bases and 8 bases respectively, leaving an intervening sequence of 20 bases. The CDR3 contains 16 residues, cysteine and phenylalanine counted. Only the CDR3 portion is preserved as DNA: 48 bases, with reading frame beginning at the first base. The germline V gene gives CDR1 as MNHNS and CDR2 as SASEGT.

This clone was observed at least ten times. The antigen this receptor binds is unknown. There are no base qualities to consult, and no much larger clone falls within one base. TCR CDR3 regions were amplified from genomic DNA by multiplex PCR using the deep immunoSEQ assay. Genomic DNA extracted from each cell subset was distributed evenly over all wells of several immunoSEQ 96-well plates, and each plate served as one replicate. For sorted subsets, each replicate PCR was loaded with 200 ng genomic DNA, equivalent to 30,000 or so T cell genomes. Purified libraries were measured with a Qubit 3.0 fluorometer, size-checked on a Bioanalyzer 2100, and measured again with the KAPA Library Quantification kit. A separate single-read 150-cycle Illumina NextSeq 550 flow cell was used to sequence each immunoSEQ 96-well plate. The original pipeline was this. Because only junctional sequences without quality scores were contained in the immunoSEQ output, filtering matching that applied to full-length reads could not be performed. Sequences were annotated with PyIR, a Python wrapper for IgBLAST v1.9, and V/J genes and CDR3 were assigned using IMGT germline references. Reads with weak V/J assignments (E-value above 1e-6), missing CDR3, stop codons, out-of-frame junctions, or ambiguous translated residues were removed. V3J clonotypes were defined as sequences sharing the same inferred V gene, J gene, and CDR3 amino acid sequence. Percentage overlap between repertoires was computed as shared unique clonotypes divided by the size of the smaller repertoire. Three approaches were used to assess repertoire richness: RTK rarefaction, the Chao1 estimator, and Recon v2.1 estimates of unobserved clonotypes. For all TCRbeta clonotypes obtained by the gDNA method from four donors, generation probabilities were computed with OLGA. Not all clones reach the TCRdb copy of this immuneACCESS table, which keeps in-frame sequences only. Checked studies attribute under half of the gap to unresolved V genes and leave the rest unexplained. V, J and clone size were drawn from that table, and D and trimming were deduced from the DNA. The sample table lists approximately 100,000 clones, 67% of them with a count of one. Of the sample, approximately 25% falls within the top ten clones.

Sequencing was done on a sample of memory CD8+ T cells sorted from blood. Reading the label with the study, this specimen's cell subset or site is: CD45RO+ cells pooled with CCR7-negative TemRA cells. The chain is made from TRBV6-1 and TRBJ2-2; matching of 6 bases hints at TRBD2 as the D gene. The sequence was obtained from a woman in her 30s in good health. The DNA is as follows: TGTGCCAGCAGTGTTGCATTAGCGGCAGAGTCTGGGGAGCTGTTTTTT. Translated, it reads CASSVALAAESGELFF.